These 23 T cell receptor beta chains share one sample of origin, sequenced in a study of blood T cell repertoires in COVID-19. The protocol was immunoSEQ multiplex PCR, while the TCRdb copy is restricted to in-frame clones and leaves out a portion. This sample has under 95,000 clones, with about 80% found just once. The sample consisted of peripheral blood. The receptors shown here come from a man in his fifties with acute or convalescent COVID-19.

The chain is built from TRBV19 and TRBJ2-7; weak D call: TRBD1 (5 bases). Germline lookup yields CDR1 LNHDA and CDR2 SQIVND (reference sequence). CDR3 length equals 12 residues. Trimming removed 2 bases at V and 3 bases at J, with 5 bases between. This chain's CDR3 is CASSIQGYEQYF. Written as DNA, the CDR3 is TGTGCCAGTAGTATACAGGGCTACGAGCAGTACTTC.

The chain's CDR3 is CASSQGGTGGQETQYF. DNA for the CDR3: TGTGCCAGCAGCCAAGGGGGAACGGGAGGGCAAGAGACCCAGTACTTC. The chain recombines TRBV3-1 (or the pseudogene TRBV3-2) with TRBJ2-5; 8 nucleotides agree with TRBD2. Germline lookup yields CDR1 LGHDT and CDR2 YNNKEL (reference sequence). Trimming at V came to 1 base and at J to 2 bases, leaving 6 bases not matched to a gene. The length of the CDR3 is 16 residues.

This chain joins TRBV18 and TRBJ1-3; D gene uncertain. The CDR3 covers 13 residues. V was trimmed by 6 bases and J by 4 bases, leaving 10 bases between them. Germline loops: CDR1 KGHSH, CDR2 LQKENI. The CDR3: CASSSDWGNTIYF. The CDR3 DNA is TGTGCCAGCTCTTCGGACTGGGGAAACACCATATATTTT.

The chain is built from TRBV24-1 and TRBJ1-5; 9 bases match TRBD1. CDR3 length equals 16 residues. CDR1 is KGHDR and CDR2 is SFDVKD in the germline V gene. V dropped 5 bases and J dropped 2; count of bases not matched to a gene: 6. The CDR3, as DNA: TGTGCCACCAGTGCTAATACAGGGGGCGGCAATCAGCCCCAGCATTTT. Its translation: CATSANTGGGNQPQHF.

This chain connects TRBV6-5 to TRBJ1-2; TRBD1 matches 9 bases. The trim removed 5 bases at V and 4 bases at J, leaving 5 bases unmatched. The CDR3 has 14 amino acids. The germline gives CDR1 MNHEY, CDR2 SVGAGI. CDR3 sequence: CASSKQGAGYGYTF. DNA for the CDR3: TGTGCCAGCAGTAAACAGGGGGCTGGCTATGGCTACACCTTC.

This rearrangement joins TRBV5-6 to TRBJ1-6; TRBD1 matches 9 bases. Germline V gene data show CDR1 as SGHDT and CDR2 as YYEEEE. Losses at the gene ends were 4 bases for V and 6 bases for J; bases not matched to a gene: 2. The CDR3 extends over 14 amino acids. The CDR3 sequence: CASSQTGGNSPLHF. The CDR3 region has the DNA TGTGCCAGCAGCCAGACAGGGGGTAATTCACCCCTCCACTTT.

The J gene is TRBJ1-2, the V gene TRBV27; D ambiguous. The CDR3 runs to 15 residues. V lost 0 bases and J 4 bases, leaving 12 bases between the germline ends. Per germline, CDR1 MNHEY and CDR2 SMNVEV (reference sequence). CDR3 sequence: CASSLSGQATYGYTF. The CDR3, as DNA: TGTGCCAGCAGTTTATCAGGTCAAGCGACCTATGGCTACACCTTC.

The chain joins TRBV11-2 to TRBJ2-3; 8 bases align to TRBD1. Germline trimming cut 4 bases from V and 3 bases from J; bases unmatched to any gene: 6. The CDR3 is 15 amino acids. Germline loops: CDR1 SGHAT, CDR2 FQNNGV. The CDR3 loop reads CASSYGQGFTDTQYF. In DNA, the CDR3 is TGTGCCAGCAGCTACGGACAGGGCTTTACAGATACGCAGTATTTT.

The rearrangement joins TRBV19 to TRBJ1-3; D ambiguous. Germline V gene data show CDR1 as LNHDA and CDR2 as SQIVND (reference sequence). The CDR3 runs to 17 residues. V was pared by 5 bases and J by 0 bases, with 17 bases between. CDR3 region: CASSSVQRLNSGNTIYF. Written as DNA, the CDR3 is TGTGCCAGTAGTTCCGTCCAGAGACTGAACTCTGGAAACACCATATATTTT.

This clone came up once. In DNA, the CDR3 is TGTGCCAGCAGCTTAGCCGCTTCGGGGGGAGGCCAGGAGACCCAGTACTTC. Residues: CASSLAASGGGQETQYF. The chain links TRBV7-6 to TRBJ2-5; 7 bases match TRBD2. This CDR3 has 17 amino acids. Germline values: CDR1 SGHVS, CDR2 FNYEAQ. The trim removed 0 bases at V and 5 bases at J, leaving 12 bases unmatched.

The chain joins TRBV18 to TRBJ1-6, with D maybe TRBD1 (5 bases). Per germline, CDR1 KGHSH and CDR2 LQKENI. V lost 4 bases to trimming and J lost 10 bases, with 20 bases between them. This CDR3 spans 16 amino acids. CDR3 region: CASSLNGTPGGSPLHF. Here the CDR3 DNA reads TGTGCCAGCTCACTTAACGGGACGCCGGGGGGGTCACCCCTCCACTTT.

This clone was detected once. The V call is TRBV27, the J call TRBJ2-7, with 7 bases lining up with TRBD1. This CDR3 is 15 amino acids long. The germline V gene encodes CDR1 MNHEY and CDR2 SMNVEV (reference sequence). The V gene end was trimmed by 5 bases and the J gene end by 1 base; junction bases not matched to a gene: 8. CDR3 nucleotides: TGTGCCAGCAGTCTTAAATCGGACAGGTCCTACGAGCAGTACTTC. It yields the protein CASSLKSDRSYEQYF.

The CDR3 loop reads CASSEARGGEQYF. For the CDR3, the DNA is TGTGCCAGCAGTGAAGCGAGGGGGGGCGAGCAGTACTTC. The V call is TRBV6-1, the J call TRBJ2-7; TRBD2 might be the D (7 bases). The V end lost 0 bases, the J end lost 6 bases, and 9 bases lay between the germline ends. The CDR3 length is 13 residues. Germline V gene lookup returns CDR1 MNHNS and CDR2 SASEGT.

The chain joins TRBV2 to TRBJ2-7; D not certain. With 1 base removed from V and 9 bases from J, the gap between germline ends came to 10 bases. Germline CDR1 is SNHLY and CDR2 is FYNNEI. The CDR3 length is 12 residues. The CDR3 protein is CASSEGSQRQYF. The CDR3 DNA reads TGTGCCAGCAGTGAAGGGTCCCAGCGGCAGTACTTC.

The chain joins TRBV3-1 (or the pseudogene TRBV3-2) to TRBJ1-1; TRBD1 agrees at 11 bases. CDR1 is LGHDT and CDR2 is YNNKEL in the germline V gene (reference sequence). Germline trimming cut 3 bases from V and 6 bases from J; bases unmatched to any gene: 9. This CDR3 has 16 amino acids. The CDR3 region is CASSHQSRTGGSEAFF. CDR3 DNA: TGTGCCAGCAGCCACCAAAGCCGGACAGGGGGCTCTGAAGCTTTCTTT.

A single count supports this clone. The chain uses TRBV20-1 and TRBJ1-2; the D is unclear. Trimming stripped 5 bases from V and 5 bases from J, with 6 bases between. The CDR3 totals 10 residues. The germline V gene encodes CDR1 DFQATT and CDR2 SNEGSKA (reference sequence). CDR3: CSAPSYGYTF. The DNA for the CDR3 is TGCAGTGCTCCCTCTTATGGCTACACCTTC.

The chain uses TRBV27 and TRBJ1-3, with unresolved D. Trimming stripped 0 bases from V and 4 bases from J, with 13 bases between. Germline CDR1 is MNHEY and CDR2 is SMNVEV (reference sequence). The CDR3 is made up of 16 amino acids. The CDR3 protein is CASSLSGRGWGNTIYF. Here the CDR3 DNA reads TGTGCCAGCAGTTTATCTGGTCGGGGTTGGGGAAACACCATATATTTT.

The chain joins TRBV7-2 to TRBJ2-2; TRBD2 is a possible D gene (6 bases). The CDR3 has 17 amino acids. Germline CDR1 and CDR2: SGHTA and FQGNSA. V was clipped by 1 base and J by 5 bases, with 17 bases between them. For the CDR3, the DNA is TGTGCCAGCAGCTTAGAGGCGGGGTATTACGAAACCGGGGAGCTGTTTTTT. It translates to CASSLEAGYYETGELFF.

The chain employs TRBV7-8 and TRBJ2-1; the D is unclear. The V end lost 3 bases, the J end lost 7 bases, and 4 bases lay between the germline ends. CDR1 is SGHVS, CDR2 FQNEAQ, per germline. This CDR3 spans 11 amino acids. CDR3 in DNA: TGTGCCAGCAGCTTTCTAAATGAGCAGTTCTTC. This codes for CASSFLNEQFF.

This chain uses TRBV4-3 with TRBJ1-2, with D unresolved. Germline assignment: CDR1 LGHNA and CDR2 YSLEER. Trimming took off 0 bases at V and 7 bases at J, with 15 bases between the two ends. There are 15 residues in the CDR3. CDR3: CASSQDSPVWAGYTF. The CDR3 nucleotides read TGCGCCAGCAGCCAAGACTCACCGGTTTGGGCTGGCTACACCTTC.

The CDR3 reads CASSRRTGLSYNEQFF. The CDR3 region has the DNA TGTGCCAGCAGCCGACGGACAGGGCTATCCTACAATGAGCAGTTCTTC. The V gene is TRBV14, the J gene TRBJ2-1; 8 nucleotides align to TRBD1. Germline assignment: CDR1 SGHDN and CDR2 FVKESK. This CDR3 region has 16 residues. The ends lost 4 bases at V and 1 base at J; junction bases unmatched: 6. Full variable domain (outside the CDR3, taken from reference TRBV14 and TRBJ2-1): EAGVTQFPSHSVIEKGQTVTLRCDPISGHDNLYWYRRVMGKEIKFLLHFVKESKQDESGMPNNRFLAERTGGTYSTLKVQPAELEDSGVYFCASSRRTGLSYNEQFFGPGTRLTVL.

The chain links TRBV28 to TRBJ2-5, with 12 bases matching TRBD2. CDR1 is MDHEN and CDR2 is SYDVKM in the germline V gene. Germline trimming cut 4 bases from V and 1 base from J; bases unmatched to any gene: 4. The CDR3 covers 16 residues. The chain's CDR3 is CASSSRTSGTQETQYF. The DNA of the CDR3 is TGTGCCAGCAGTTCCAGGACTAGCGGGACCCAAGAGACCCAGTACTTC. Together with reference TRBV28 and TRBJ2-5, the CDR3 gives the full variable domain: DVKVTQSSRYLVKRTGEKVFLECVQDMDHENMFWYRQDPGLGLRLIYFSYDVKMKEKGDIPEGYSVSREKKERFSLILESASTNQTSMYLCASSSRTSGTQETQYFGPGTRLLVL.

The rearrangement links TRBV7-2 to TRBJ2-7; 7 bases align to TRBD1. J gave up 3 bases and V 4 bases, and 9 bases lay outside the gene matches. The CDR3 spans 15 residues. Germline-derived CDR1 and CDR2 are SGHTA and FQGNSA. The CDR3 DNA reads TGTGCCAGCAGCTGGACCGGGACAGAGTTCTACGAGCAGTACTTC. Its translation is CASSWTGTEFYEQYF.